This is a list of T cell receptor beta chains from one sample in a study of blood T cell repertoires in COVID-19. Profiling relied on immunoSEQ multiplex PCR, and the TCRdb table lists in-frame clones only, not all of them. The table includes fewer than 250,000 clones, around 84% detected once. Sequences were obtained from peripheral blood. Source of these receptors: a woman over 75 with COVID-19, enrolled during active disease. The CDR3 runs from the conserved cysteine through the conserved F or W. A D gene is named only where the DNA matches it firmly. A clone size is listed for some rows: how often the clone was seen (once, few, many), or a class if it is expanded.

d_call clone_size j_call v_call cdr3_aa cdr3_nt
. . TRBJ2-7 TRBV5-5 CASSLSHRVHEQYF TGTGCCAGCAGCTTATCCCACAGGGTCCACGAGCAGTACTTC
. few TRBJ1-1 TRBV2 CAPQGRENTEAFF TGTGCCCCCCAAGGGCGGGAGAACACTGAAGCTTTCTTT
. few TRBJ1-1 TRBV2 CASNSDSPEAFF TGTGCCAGCAACTCGGACAGCCCCGAAGCTTTCTTT
. few TRBJ1-2 TRBV28 CASSQAYRFYGYTF TGTGCCAGCAGTCAAGCTTACAGGTTCTATGGCTACACCTTC
. . TRBJ1-6 TRBV7-2 CASSLERVRGSSNSPLHF TGTGCCAGCAGCTTAGAACGTGTCAGGGGTTCTTCTAATTCACCCCTCCACTTT
. . TRBJ1-6 TRBV6-5 CASRRSSYNSPLHF TGTGCCAGTCGTAGGAGCTCCTATAATTCACCCCTCCACTTT
. few TRBJ1-3 TRBV9 CASNPGGGNTIYF TGTGCCAGCAACCCGGGGGGTGGGAACACCATATATTTT
. . TRBJ1-1 TRBV6-5 CASSYSGRINTEAFF TGTGCCAGCAGTTACTCCGGGAGGATTAACACTGAAGCTTTCTTT
TRBD1 . TRBJ2-3 TRBV18 CASSPPGGNTGKDTQYF TGTGCCAGCTCACCTCCAGGGGGAAATACAGGGAAAGATACGCAGTATTTT
. once TRBJ1-2 TRBV10-3 CAISDYPQTDGYTF TGTGCCATCAGTGACTACCCCCAAACCGATGGCTACACCTTC
. . TRBJ1-3 TRBV3-1/TRBV3-2 CASSQGTRFRSGNTIYF TGTGCCAGCAGCCAAGGAACGCGGTTCCGGTCTGGAAACACCATATATTTT
. . TRBJ2-1 TRBV2 CASSEQANEQFF TGTGCCAGCAGTGAACAGGCCAATGAGCAGTTCTTC
. . TRBJ1-5 TRBV7-9 CASSLWSGEGDQPQHF TGTGCCAGCAGCTTATGGTCGGGAGAAGGGGATCAGCCCCAGCATTTT
TRBD1 . TRBJ1-4 TRBV4-1 CASSQNRGENEKLFF TGCGCCAGCAGCCAAAACAGGGGGGAAAATGAAAAACTGTTTTTT
. . TRBJ2-7 TRBV10-3 CAISESTGTYEQYF TGTGCCATCAGTGAATCCACCGGGACCTACGAGCAGTACTTC
TRBD1 . TRBJ2-1 TRBV7-3 CASSLGQGAYNEQFF TGTGCCAGCAGCTTGGGACAGGGGGCTTACAATGAGCAGTTCTTC
. . TRBJ1-6 TRBV28 CASSPAWAPLHF TGTGCCAGCAGTCCGGCGTGGGCTCCCCTCCACTTT
. . TRBJ1-1 TRBV9 CASSYGTSNTEAFF TGTGCCAGCAGCTATGGGACATCGAACACTGAAGCTTTCTTT
. once TRBJ1-6 TRBV6-5 CASRSGTNNSPLHF TGTGCCAGCAGATCCGGGACAAATAATTCACCCCTCCACTTT
TRBD1 . TRBJ2-6 TRBV7-2 CALRGGGANVLTF TGTGCCCTCCGAGGGGGCGGGGCCAACGTCCTGACTTTC
. once TRBJ1-2 TRBV10-3 CAISAGEDGYTF TGTGCCATCAGTGCTGGGGAGGATGGCTACACCTTC
. . TRBJ1-1 TRBV7-8 CASSLQGLRTEAFF TGTGCCAGCAGCTTACAGGGTCTTCGCACTGAAGCTTTCTTT
TRBD1 . TRBJ1-2 TRBV6-1 CASSEAGGGGYTF TGTGCCAGCAGTGAGGCAGGGGGCGGTGGCTACACCTTC
TRBD2 . TRBJ2-3 TRBV6-1 CASSEGGAGGATDTQYF TGTGCCAGCAGTGAAGGCGGAGCGGGGGGGGCCACAGATACGCAGTATTTT
. . TRBJ2-3 TRBV18 CASSPGRGPTDTQYF TGTGCCAGCTCACCAGGCAGGGGCCCCACAGATACGCAGTATTTT
TRBD1 . TRBJ1-6 TRBV5-4 CAISTGGNSPLHF TGTGCCATTTCGACAGGGGGTAATTCACCCCTCCACTTT
TRBD1 . TRBJ1-3 TRBV5-1 CASSLAGTVSFSGNTIYF TGCGCCAGCAGCTTGGCCGGGACAGTAAGTTTCTCTGGAAACACCATATATTTT
. . TRBJ2-5 TRBV11-2 CASSLDLRQSGETQYF TGTGCCAGCAGCTTAGATCTTAGGCAGAGCGGGGAGACCCAGTACTTC
TRBD2 . TRBJ2-3 TRBV7-2 CASSLVPRGGLTDTQYF TGTGCCAGCAGCTTAGTTCCTCGGGGGGGCCTGACAGATACGCAGTATTTT
. few TRBJ1-1 TRBV6-5 CASSYSRPVNTEAFF TGTGCCAGCAGTTACAGCAGGCCAGTAAACACTGAAGCTTTCTTT
. . TRBJ1-4 TRBV28 CASSPPGLNPVKLFF TGTGCCAGCAGTCCCCCAGGGCTGAACCCAGTAAAACTGTTTTTT
TRBD1 . TRBJ1-1 TRBV5-1 CASSLLRDSEMVNTEAFF TGCGCCAGCAGCCTACTAAGGGACAGTGAAATGGTGAACACTGAGGCTTTCTTT
TRBD1 . TRBJ1-3 TRBV7-2 CASSRGQASGNTIYF TGTGCCAGCAGCCGCGGACAGGCCTCTGGAAACACCATATATTTT
. . TRBJ1-1 TRBV28 CASRPASGAGFGTEAFF TGTGCCAGCAGACCAGCGTCAGGGGCTGGATTCGGCACTGAAGCTTTCTTT
. . TRBJ2-1 TRBV3-1/TRBV3-2 CASSLSYNEQFF TGTGCCAGCAGTCTCTCCTACAATGAGCAGTTCTTC
. few TRBJ2-3 TRBV19 CATKAGHRTDTQYF TGTGCCACTAAAGCGGGACACCGAACAGATACGCAGTATTTT
. . TRBJ1-6 TRBV7-9 CASSGGRAYNSPLHF TGTGCCAGCAGCGGGGGCAGGGCATATAATTCACCCCTCCACTTT
TRBD1 . TRBJ1-1 TRBV7-9 CASSPWRTGGQRAEAFF TGTGCCAGCAGCCCCTGGCGGACAGGGGGTCAACGGGCTGAAGCTTTCTTT
. . TRBJ2-2 TRBV3-1/TRBV3-2 CASSQGIGELFF TGTGCCAGCAGCCAAGGTATCGGGGAGCTGTTTTTT
. once TRBJ1-5 TRBV28 CASSSGLSETQHF TGTGCCAGCAGTTCAGGACTCTCGGAGACCCAGCATTTT
TRBD2 . TRBJ2-1 TRBV7-2 CASSFPAGGMISYNEQFF TGTGCCAGCAGCTTTCCAGCGGGGGGGATGATCTCCTACAATGAGCAGTTCTTC
TRBD2 . TRBJ2-3 TRBV11-2 CASSSRLAGGQVTQYF TGTGCCAGCAGCTCTCGACTAGCGGGGGGGCAGGTTACGCAGTATTTT
. . TRBJ1-1 TRBV19 CASSIISGLGAAFF TGTGCCAGTAGTATTATATCGGGCCTTGGGGCAGCTTTCTTT
TRBD1 . TRBJ2-1 TRBV4-3 CASRRGTEYNEQFF TGCGCCAGCAGACGTGGGACAGAGTACAATGAGCAGTTCTTC
TRBD1 . TRBJ1-2 TRBV6-5 CASRTGPNYGYTF TGTGCCAGCAGGACAGGGCCTAACTATGGCTACACCTTC
TRBD1 . TRBJ2-5 TRBV4-1 CASSQVPNRGTQYF TGCGCCAGCAGCCAGGTCCCCAACAGGGGGACCCAGTACTTC
. . TRBJ2-5 TRBV11-2 CASSTPNRQETQYF TGTGCCAGCAGCACCCCTAACAGGCAAGAGACCCAGTACTTC
. . TRBJ1-1 TRBV3-1/TRBV3-2 CASSLGGMNTEAFF TGTGCCAGCAGCCTTGGAGGGATGAACACTGAAGCTTTCTTT
TRBD1 . TRBJ1-1 TRBV30 CAWSNIMDRRADTEAFF TGTGCCTGGAGTAACATAATGGACAGGCGAGCGGACACTGAAGCTTTCTTT
TRBD1 . TRBJ1-2 TRBV28 CASTDGTGTYGYTF TGTGCCAGCACCGATGGGACAGGCACCTATGGCTACACCTTC
TRBD1 . TRBJ1-5 TRBV18 CASSQMGQGRNQPQHF TGTGCCAGCTCACAGATGGGACAGGGGCGTAATCAGCCCCAGCATTTT
TRBD1 . TRBJ1-1 TRBV18 CASSQQGEAFF TGTGCCAGCTCACAACAGGGGGAAGCTTTCTTT
TRBD1 . TRBJ1-2 TRBV29-1 CSSGQGDYGYTF TGCAGCTCTGGACAGGGCGACTATGGCTACACCTTC
. . TRBJ1-5 TRBV18 CASSPSDNQPQHF TGTGCCAGCTCACCTTCAGACAATCAGCCCCAGCATTTT
. . TRBJ1-3 TRBV7-6 CASSPGTGGDTIYF TGTGCCAGCAGCCCCGGGACGGGGGGTGACACCATATATTTT
TRBD1 . TRBJ1-3 TRBV3-1/TRBV3-2 CASSPYGTGGLLAGNTIYF TGTGCCAGCAGCCCCTACGGGACAGGGGGTTTATTAGCTGGAAACACCATATATTTT
. . TRBJ1-2 TRBV3-1/TRBV3-2 CASSQESKRRGYGYTF TGTGCCAGCAGCCAAGAATCTAAGAGGCGAGGCTATGGCTACACCTTC
. . TRBJ2-5 TRBV7-2 CASSSWTEETQYF TGTGCCAGCAGCTCTTGGACAGAGGAGACCCAGTACTTC
TRBD2 . TRBJ2-1 TRBV7-2 CASSERGGGPYNEQFF TGTGCCAGCAGCGAGCGCGGGGGGGGCCCCTACAATGAGCAGTTCTTC
TRBD1 . TRBJ2-3 TRBV13 CASSRDRGEGDTQYF TGTGCCAGCAGCCGGGACAGGGGAGAAGGAGATACGCAGTATTTT